A selection of T cell receptor beta chains follows, all from one sample in a study of blood T cell repertoires in COVID-19. Sequencing used immunoSEQ multiplex PCR; TCRdb keeps in-frame clones, though not all of them. The table lists roughly 200,000 clones, 82% of them singletons. The sample was peripheral blood. These receptors came from a woman in her sixties or seventies with COVID-19, enrolled during active disease. Each CDR3 is given with its conserved first and last residue. The D gene is left open where the match is weak. The size field is filled for only some rows; it gives once, few, many or a size class.

d_gene,abundance,j_gene,v_gene,CDR3nt,CDR3aa
.,.,TRBJ2-2,TRBV6-6,TGTGCCAGCAGTTACTTAAACCCTCACGGGTTTGGGGAGCTGTTTTTT,CASSYLNPHGFGELFF
TRBD1,.,TRBJ1-1,TRBV9,TGTGCCAGCAGCCTCCGGACAGGGGACACTGAAGCTTTCTTT,CASSLRTGDTEAFF
TRBD2,.,TRBJ2-1,TRBV5-4,TGTGCCAGCAGCGCGTTGGTTACTCGTGGGAGGGAGTTCTTC,CASSALVTRGREFF
TRBD1,.,TRBJ1-1,TRBV18,TGTGCCAGCTCACCACGACAGGGGACCGGTGAAGCTTTCTTT,CASSPRQGTGEAFF
.,.,TRBJ1-2,TRBV7-9,TGTGCCAGCGGGAGAGGAAACTATGGCTACACCTTC,CASGRGNYGYTF
.,once,TRBJ1-3,TRBV11-1,TGTGCCAGCAGCCAGGGGACACCTGGAAACACCATATATTTT,CASSQGTPGNTIYF
TRBD2,.,TRBJ2-3,TRBV24-1,TGTGCCACCAGTGATTCGCGACTAGCGGGAGTCTCTACAGATACGCAGTATTTT,CATSDSRLAGVSTDTQYF
.,.,TRBJ1-5,TRBV6-2/TRBV6-3,TGTGCCAGCAGTATCGCGGGGGTGGGAAATCAGCCCCAGCATTTT,CASSIAGVGNQPQHF
TRBD2,.,TRBJ2-7,TRBV7-2,TGTGCCAGCAGCACCCAGAGCGGACTAGCGGGAGGCGGGTACGAGCAGTACTTC,CASSTQSGLAGGGYEQYF
TRBD2,once,TRBJ2-7,TRBV6-6,TGTGCCAGCAGTTTGGGACTAGCTCACTACGAGCAGTACTTC,CASSLGLAHYEQYF
TRBD1,.,TRBJ2-7,TRBV6-6,TGTGCCAGCAGTAGGCGGGCGACAGGGGTTGGCGAGCAGTACTTC,CASSRRATGVGEQYF
.,.,TRBJ2-6,TRBV6-2/TRBV6-3,TGTGCCAGCAGTTCCCCTAGGGGGGCCAACGTCCTGACTTTC,CASSSPRGANVLTF
.,.,TRBJ1-1,TRBV10-3,TGTGCCATCAGCCGGGAGCTGGAGGTCACTGAAGCTTTCTTT,CAISRELEVTEAFF
.,.,TRBJ1-2,TRBV19,TGTGCCAGTAGTCTTAGGGGTGACTATGGCTACACCTTC,CASSLRGDYGYTF
TRBD1,.,TRBJ1-6,TRBV19,TGTGCCAGTAGTATGAGACAGGGGGATTCACCCCTCCACTTT,CASSMRQGDSPLHF
TRBD1,once,TRBJ2-1,TRBV6-1,TGTGCCAGCAGTGGAGAGTCCGGGACAGCCAACAATGAGCAGTTCTTC,CASSGESGTANNEQFF
TRBD2,.,TRBJ2-7,TRBV9,TGTGCCAGCAGCATAGCGGGTAGCTCCTACGAGCAGTACTTC,CASSIAGSSYEQYF
.,.,TRBJ2-5,TRBV4-2,TGTGCCAGCAGCCAAGACAGGGCAGAGACCCAGTACTTC,CASSQDRAETQYF
.,.,TRBJ1-4,TRBV19,TGTGCCAGTAGTATCAGGGGTGAAAAACTGTTTTTT,CASSIRGEKLFF
TRBD2,.,TRBJ2-7,TRBV4-2,TGTGCCAGCAGCCAAGATTCAAGGCTTAGCGGGAGCTCCTACGAGCAGTACTTC,CASSQDSRLSGSSYEQYF
TRBD1,.,TRBJ1-6,TRBV25-1,TGTGCCAGCAGTTTGGACAGGGTAGCTTCACCCCTCCACTTT,CASSLDRVASPLHF
.,.,TRBJ1-1,TRBV27,TGTGCCAGCAGTGTCAGGGTGGGCACTGAAGCTTTCTTT,CASSVRVGTEAFF
TRBD1,.,TRBJ1-1,TRBV29-1,TGCAGCGTGAAAAAAGACAGGGTGGGGACTGAAGCTTTCTTT,CSVKKDRVGTEAFF
TRBD1,.,TRBJ2-7,TRBV11-3,TGTGCCAGCAGCTTATACAGGGGCGACGAGCAGTACTTC,CASSLYRGDEQYF
TRBD1,once,TRBJ1-5,TRBV27,TGTGCCAGCCGGGACAGGGGGCAGGTTCAGCCCCAGCATTTT,CASRDRGQVQPQHF
.,.,TRBJ1-6,TRBV5-1,TGCGCCAGCAGCTTGAACAGGGTTCTCAATTCACCCCTCCACTTT,CASSLNRVLNSPLHF
.,.,TRBJ1-2,TRBV29-1,TGCAGCGTCCAGGCAGGGATTACTAACTATGGCTACACCTTC,CSVQAGITNYGYTF
TRBD2,.,TRBJ2-7,TRBV10-3,TGTGCCATCAGTGAGTTGGGTAGCGGGTACTACGAGCAGTACTTC,CAISELGSGYYEQYF
.,.,TRBJ1-1,TRBV28,TGTGCCAGCAGCACAGGGAGGGCGGTGAACACTGAAGCTTTCTTT,CASSTGRAVNTEAFF
.,.,TRBJ1-5,TRBV3-1/TRBV3-2,TGTGCCAGCAGCCAACAAGGGAGGTCCAGGGAGCCCCAGCATTTT,CASSQQGRSREPQHF
TRBD2,.,TRBJ2-1,TRBV9,TGTGCCAGCAGCGTAGGGACTAGCGCTGTGGTGGGCAATGAGCAGTTCTTC,CASSVGTSAVVGNEQFF
.,.,TRBJ2-2,TRBV7-9,TGTGCCAGCAGCTTACAGGGCTACACCGGGGAGCTGTTTTTT,CASSLQGYTGELFF
.,.,TRBJ2-1,TRBV4-3,TGCGCCAGCAGCCACCTAACGTCCGAGCAGTTCTTC,CASSHLTSEQFF
TRBD1,.,TRBJ1-1,TRBV9,TGTGCCAGCAGCGAGCCACTGACAGGGGGCCAAACTGAAGCTTTCTTT,CASSEPLTGGQTEAFF
TRBD1,.,TRBJ2-5,TRBV7-2,TGTGCCAGCAGCTATAGCACAGGCGGGACAGGGCAAGAGACCCAGTACTTC,CASSYSTGGTGQETQYF
.,.,TRBJ1-1,TRBV5-1,TGCGCCAGCAGCTTGGCCGGGGGGGTGAACACTGAAGCTTTCTTT,CASSLAGGVNTEAFF
.,.,TRBJ1-5,TRBV19,TGTGCCAGTAGTAAGACAGGTGACAATCAGCCCCAGCATTTT,CASSKTGDNQPQHF
.,.,TRBJ1-1,TRBV12-5,TGTGCTAGTGGCGGGGGACGGACGGGCACTGAAGCTTTCTTT,CASGGGRTGTEAFF
TRBD2,.,TRBJ2-3,TRBV28,TGTGCCAGCAGTCCCATTCTAGCGGGGGGGCCAGGGGGAGATACGCAGTATTTT,CASSPILAGGPGGDTQYF
.,once,TRBJ2-5,TRBV7-8,TGTGCCAGCAGCTTAGTGAGACAGGGAGGCCAAGAGACCCAGTACTTC,CASSLVRQGGQETQYF
TRBD1,.,TRBJ1-4,TRBV11-2,TGTGCCAGCAGCCCAGACAGGGGGCGCGGTGAAAAACTGTTTTTT,CASSPDRGRGEKLFF
TRBD1,.,TRBJ1-5,TRBV19,TGTGCCAGTAGTATGAACCGACAGGGTGGACAGCCCCAGCATTTT,CASSMNRQGGQPQHF
TRBD2,few,TRBJ2-3,TRBV20-1,TGCAGTGCTAGTTTAGCGGGGGGTTACACAGATACGCAGTATTTT,CSASLAGGYTDTQYF
.,.,TRBJ2-1,TRBV28,TGTGCCAGCAAGCAGAGGACTAATCACAATGAGCAGTTCTTC,CASKQRTNHNEQFF
TRBD2,.,TRBJ2-7,TRBV4-3,TGCGCCAGCAGCCAAGGAATTAGCGGGAGGAACGAGCAGTACTTC,CASSQGISGRNEQYF
.,.,TRBJ2-4,TRBV28,TGTGCCAGCAGTTCCCAAGGTAGAGGAGCAGCCAAAAACATTCAGTACTTC,CASSSQGRGAAKNIQYF
.,few,TRBJ1-2,TRBV5-1,TGCGCCAGCAGCTTGGTTCTTCAGGCTACTGGCTATGGCTACACCTTC,CASSLVLQATGYGYTF
TRBD1,few,TRBJ1-5,TRBV12-3/TRBV12-4,TGTGCCAGCAGCAACAGGGGAAATCAGCCCCAGCATTTT,CASSNRGNQPQHF
.,.,TRBJ2-1,TRBV18,TGTGCCAGCTCACCACCGTCAACACAGGGTAAACTGCAGTTCTTC,CASSPPSTQGKLQFF
.,.,TRBJ1-2,TRBV6-5,TGTGCCAGCACTCTTCTTAGCGTGAGTGGCTACACCTTC,CASTLLSVSGYTF
.,few,TRBJ1-5,TRBV19,TGTGCCAGTAGCCCGACAGGTCGTGGGCAGCCCCAGCATTTT,CASSPTGRGQPQHF
TRBD1,.,TRBJ1-2,TRBV19,TGTGCCAGTAGTCCTACCGGGACAGGGGTAAACTATGGCTACACCTTC,CASSPTGTGVNYGYTF